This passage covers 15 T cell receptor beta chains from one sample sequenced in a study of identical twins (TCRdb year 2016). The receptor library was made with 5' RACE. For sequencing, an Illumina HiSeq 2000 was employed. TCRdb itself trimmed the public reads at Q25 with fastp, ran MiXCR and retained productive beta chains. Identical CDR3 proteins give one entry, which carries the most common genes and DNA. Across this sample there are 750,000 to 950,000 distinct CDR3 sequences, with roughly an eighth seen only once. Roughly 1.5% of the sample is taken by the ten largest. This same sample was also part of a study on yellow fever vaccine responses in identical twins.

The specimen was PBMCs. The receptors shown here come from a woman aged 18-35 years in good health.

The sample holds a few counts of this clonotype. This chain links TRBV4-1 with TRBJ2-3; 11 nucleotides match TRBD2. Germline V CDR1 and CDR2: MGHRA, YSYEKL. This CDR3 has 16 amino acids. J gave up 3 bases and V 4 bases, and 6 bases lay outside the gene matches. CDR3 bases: TGCGCCAGCAGCCGCCAACTAGCGGGAGAGACAGATACGCAGTATTTT. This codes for CASSRQLAGETDTQYF.

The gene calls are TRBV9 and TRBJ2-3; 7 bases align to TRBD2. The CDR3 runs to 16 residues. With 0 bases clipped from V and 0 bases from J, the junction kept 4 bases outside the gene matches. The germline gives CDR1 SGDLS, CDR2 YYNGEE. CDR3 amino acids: CASSVGGSGSTDTQYF. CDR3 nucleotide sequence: TGTGCCAGCAGCGTAGGTGGTAGCGGGAGCACAGATACGCAGTATTTT.

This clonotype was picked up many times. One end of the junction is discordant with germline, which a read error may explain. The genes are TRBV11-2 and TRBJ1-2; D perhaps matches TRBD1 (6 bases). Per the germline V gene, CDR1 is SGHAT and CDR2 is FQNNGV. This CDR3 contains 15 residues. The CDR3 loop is CASSLDRGGSYRYTF. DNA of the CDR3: TGTGCCAGCAGCTTAGATCGGGGGGGCAGCTATCGCTACACCTTC. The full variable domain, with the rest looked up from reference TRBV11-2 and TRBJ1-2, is EAGVAQSPRYKIIEKRQSVAFWCNPISGHATLYWYQQILGQGPKLLIQFQNNGVVDDSQLPKDRFSAERLKGVDSTLKIQPAKLEDSAVYLCASSLDRGGSYRYTFGSGTRLTVV.

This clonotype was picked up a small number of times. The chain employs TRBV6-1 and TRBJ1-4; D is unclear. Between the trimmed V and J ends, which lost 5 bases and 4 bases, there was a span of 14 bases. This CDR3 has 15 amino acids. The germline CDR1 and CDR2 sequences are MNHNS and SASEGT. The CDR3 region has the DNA TGTGCCAGCAGTCGGACTTGGAAAATTAATGAAAAACTGTTTTTT. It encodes CASSRTWKINEKLFF.

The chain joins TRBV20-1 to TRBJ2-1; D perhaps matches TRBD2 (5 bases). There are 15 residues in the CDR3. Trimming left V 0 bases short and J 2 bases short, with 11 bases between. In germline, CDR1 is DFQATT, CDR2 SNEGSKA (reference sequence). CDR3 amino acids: CSARERLAPYNEQFF. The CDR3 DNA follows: TGCAGTGCTAGAGAACGGCTAGCCCCCTACAATGAGCAGTTCTTC.

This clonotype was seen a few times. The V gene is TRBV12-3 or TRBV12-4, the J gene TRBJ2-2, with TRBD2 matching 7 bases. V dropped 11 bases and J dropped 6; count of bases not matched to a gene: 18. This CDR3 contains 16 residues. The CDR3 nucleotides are TGTGCCGGACGAAGGGAGGGTGGTTCAAGCGCCGGGGAGCTGTTTTTT. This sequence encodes CAGRREGGSSAGELFF.

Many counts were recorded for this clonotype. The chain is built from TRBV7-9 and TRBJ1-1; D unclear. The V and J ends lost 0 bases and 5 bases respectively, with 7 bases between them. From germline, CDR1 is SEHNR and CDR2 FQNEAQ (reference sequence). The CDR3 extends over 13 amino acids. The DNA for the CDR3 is TGTGCCAGCAGCTTAGCCCTGGGGACTGAAGCTTTCTTT. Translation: CASSLALGTEAFF. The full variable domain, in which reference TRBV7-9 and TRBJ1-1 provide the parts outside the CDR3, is DTGVSQNPRHKITKRGQNVTFRCDPISEHNRLYWYRQTLGQGPEFLTYFQNEAQLEKSRLLSDRFSAERPKGSFSTLEIQRTEQGDSAMYLCASSLALGTEAFFGQGTRLTVV.

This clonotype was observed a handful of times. CDR3: CASGPWTSGGGEQFF. The CDR3 DNA is TGTGCTAGTGGACCCTGGACTAGCGGGGGGGGTGAGCAGTTCTTC. This chain uses TRBV12-5 with TRBJ2-1; 15 nucleotides match TRBD2. V shed 6 bases and J 9 bases; nucleotides not matched to a gene: 6. The CDR3 has 15 residues. Germline CDR1 LGHNT, CDR2 FRNRAP.

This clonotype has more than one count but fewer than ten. In DNA, the CDR3 is TGTGCCAGCAGTAAGACACAGGGGGCTGAAGCTTTCTTT. This translates into CASSKTQGAEAFF. V is TRBV6-6 and J is TRBJ1-1; 8 nucleotides line up with TRBD1. CDR3 length: 13 amino acids. Germline V gives CDR1 MNHNY, CDR2 SVGAGI (reference sequence). V trimming: 5 bases; J trimming: 6 bases; junction bases outside the gene matches: 5.

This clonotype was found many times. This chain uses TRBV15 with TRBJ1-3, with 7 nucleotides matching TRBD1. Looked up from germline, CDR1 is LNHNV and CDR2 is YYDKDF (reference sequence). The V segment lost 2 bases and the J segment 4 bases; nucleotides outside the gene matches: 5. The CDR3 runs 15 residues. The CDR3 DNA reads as TGTGCCACCAGCAGAAATGACAGGGAAGGAAACACCATATATTTT. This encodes CATSRNDREGNTIYF.

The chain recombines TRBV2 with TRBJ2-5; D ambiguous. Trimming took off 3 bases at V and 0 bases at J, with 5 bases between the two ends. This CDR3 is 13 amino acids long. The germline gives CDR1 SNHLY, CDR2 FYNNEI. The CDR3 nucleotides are TGTGCCAGCAGTGAGAGGTACCAAGAGACCCAGTACTTC. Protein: CASSERYQETQYF.

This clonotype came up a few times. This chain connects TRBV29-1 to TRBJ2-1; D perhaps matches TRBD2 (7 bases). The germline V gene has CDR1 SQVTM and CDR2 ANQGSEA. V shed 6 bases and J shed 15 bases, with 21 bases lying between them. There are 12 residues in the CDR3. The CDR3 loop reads CSVGGEALRLFF. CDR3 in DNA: TGCAGCGTAGGGGGGGAGGCCCTCCGGCTGTTCTTC.

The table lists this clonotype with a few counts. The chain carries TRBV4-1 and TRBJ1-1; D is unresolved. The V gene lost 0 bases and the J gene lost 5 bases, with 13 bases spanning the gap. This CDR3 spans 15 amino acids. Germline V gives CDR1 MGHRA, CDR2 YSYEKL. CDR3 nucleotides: TGCGCCAGCAGCCAAGAAGCGGGGTCGGTGACTGAAGCTTTCTTT. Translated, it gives CASSQEAGSVTEAFF.

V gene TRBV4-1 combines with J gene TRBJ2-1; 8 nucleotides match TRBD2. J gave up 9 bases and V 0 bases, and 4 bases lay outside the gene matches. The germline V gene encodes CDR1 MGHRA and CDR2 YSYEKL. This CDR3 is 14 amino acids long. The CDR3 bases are TGCGCCAGCAGCCAAGATCGGCTAGCGGGTGAGCAGTTCTTC. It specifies CASSQDRLAGEQFF.

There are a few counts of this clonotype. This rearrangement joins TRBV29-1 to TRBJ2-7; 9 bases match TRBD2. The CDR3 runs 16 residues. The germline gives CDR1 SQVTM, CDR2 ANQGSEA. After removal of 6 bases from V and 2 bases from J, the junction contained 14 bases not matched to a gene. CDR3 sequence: CSVATSGGKGAYEQYF. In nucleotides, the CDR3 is TGCAGCGTCGCGACTAGCGGTGGAAAGGGCGCCTACGAGCAGTACTTC.